Listed here are 30 T cell receptor beta chains from one sample, sequenced in a study of blood T cell repertoires in COVID-19. Clones were sequenced by immunoSEQ multiplex PCR, and TCRdb holds only the in-frame ones, with some missing. The data show approximately 200,000 clones, with nearly 85% seen just once and under 5.5% held by the top ten. Sequencing used peripheral blood. Every receptor here comes from a woman under 40 with acute or convalescent COVID-19.

V and J are TRBV5-6 and TRBJ1-2; a weak D match, TRBD1 (5 bases). The CDR3 has 14 residues. V lost 1 base and J 3 bases, leaving 10 bases between the germline ends. Germline V gives CDR1 SGHDT, CDR2 YYEEEE. The CDR3 region has the DNA TGTGCCAGCAGCTTGCAGGGCTTCCACTATGGCTACACCTTC. Its protein is CASSLQGFHYGYTF.

This clone appeared a few times. The gene calls are TRBV7-8 and TRBJ2-3; D is undetermined. In germline, CDR1 is SGHVS, CDR2 FQNEAQ. V lost 5 bases, J lost 2 bases, and 11 bases lay in between. This CDR3 has 14 residues. The chain's CDR3 is CASSRNGPTDTQYF. Here the CDR3 DNA reads TGTGCCAGCAGCCGAAATGGGCCCACAGATACGCAGTATTTT.

This clone was seen more than once but under ten times. This rearrangement joins TRBV30 to TRBJ2-3; D remains unclear. Germline assignment: CDR1 GTSNPN and CDR2 SVGIG (reference sequence). CDR3 size: 13 residues. The V gene lost 0 bases and the J gene lost 2 bases, with 6 bases spanning the gap. The CDR3: CAWSVLYTDTQYF. The DNA for the CDR3 is TGTGCCTGGAGTGTACTATACACAGATACGCAGTATTTT.

The chain links TRBV14 to TRBJ1-2; tentative D call: TRBD1 (6 bases). V was shortened by 0 bases and J by 10 bases, with 18 bases between the two germline ends. Germline-derived CDR1 and CDR2 are SGHDN and FVKESK. The CDR3 extends over 15 amino acids. CDR3 region: CASSQDWGYRVDYTF. CDR3 coding DNA: TGTGCCAGCAGCCAAGATTGGGGATACAGGGTGGACTACACCTTC. Full variable domain (missing parts from reference TRBV14 and TRBJ1-2): EAGVTQFPSHSVIEKGQTVTLRCDPISGHDNLYWYRRVMGKEIKFLLHFVKESKQDESGMPNNRFLAERTGGTYSTLKVQPAELEDSGVYFCASSQDWGYRVDYTFGSGTRLTVV.

In its sample, this clone was seen a few times. The CDR3 protein is CASSLGGTGMNTEAFF. As DNA, the CDR3 is TGCGCCAGCAGCTTGGGAGGGACAGGGATGAACACTGAAGCTTTCTTT. The chain carries TRBV5-1 and TRBJ1-1; 9 bases are shared with TRBD1. Germline-derived CDR1 and CDR2 are SGHRS and YFSETQ. After removal of 0 bases from V and 0 bases from J, the junction contained 3 bases not matched to a gene. The CDR3 is 16 residues long.

The genes are TRBV27 and TRBJ2-7; 8 bases are shared with TRBD1. Germline-derived CDR1 and CDR2 are MNHEY and SMNVEV (reference sequence). J gave up 2 bases and V 8 bases, and 8 bases lay outside the gene matches. CDR3 length: 14 residues. CDR3 sequence reads: CASALLQGAYEQYF. The CDR3 DNA reads as TGTGCCAGCGCACTTTTACAGGGGGCCTACGAGCAGTACTTC.

The rearrangement links TRBV4-2 to TRBJ1-5; 8 nucleotides match TRBD1. This CDR3 has 17 residues. The J segment lost 6 bases and the V segment lost 0 bases, leaving 10 bases of the junction unmatched. Germline loops: CDR1 LGHNA, CDR2 YNFKEQ. In DNA, the CDR3 is TGTGCCAGCAGCCAAGACCAGGGGGCAAGGATTATTCAGCCCCAGCATTTT. It is translated as CASSQDQGARIIQPQHF.

The V call is TRBV7-3, the J call TRBJ2-1, with 7 bases matching TRBD1. The ends lost 5 bases at V and 7 bases at J; junction bases unmatched: 11. From germline, CDR1 is SGHTA and CDR2 FQGTGA. The CDR3 length is 15 residues. This CDR3 reads CASSLQTGQPNEQFF. As DNA, the CDR3 is TGTGCCAGCAGCCTCCAGACGGGACAGCCGAATGAGCAGTTCTTC.

This rearrangement joins TRBV29-1 to TRBJ2-3, with a possible D match to TRBD2 (5 bases). The CDR3 contains 15 residues. V was pared by 3 bases and J by 4 bases, with 17 bases between. Germline V gene lookup returns CDR1 SQVTM and CDR2 ANQGSEA. DNA of the CDR3: TGCAGCGTTGAGGAGGCAGGCTTTGGCCCAGATACGCAGTATTTT. Its translation: CSVEEAGFGPDTQYF.

The J gene is TRBJ1-4, the V gene TRBV7-8; 7 nucleotides match TRBD1. This CDR3 has 16 residues. Germline V gene data show CDR1 as SGHVS and CDR2 as FQNEAQ. The ends lost 5 bases at V and 4 bases at J; junction bases unmatched: 10. The CDR3, as DNA: TGTGCCAGCAGCAAGACAAGGGGGCAGGGTAATGAAAAACTGTTTTTT. Encoded protein: CASSKTRGQGNEKLFF.

The V call is TRBV6-2 or TRBV6-3, the J call TRBJ2-3; maybe TRBD1 (5 bases). This CDR3 spans 15 amino acids. The V gene lost 0 bases and the J gene lost 4 bases, with 11 bases spanning the gap. The germline gives CDR1 MNHEY, CDR2 SVGEGT. CDR3 sequence (DNA): TGTGCCAGCAGTTACTCCCCAGACAGTTCAGATACGCAGTATTTT. It is translated as CASSYSPDSSDTQYF.

CDR3 DNA: TGTGCCAGCAGCCGGGACAGGGGGCCCGAGCAGTACTTC. Translating it yields CASSRDRGPEQYF. This sequence joins TRBV2 and TRBJ2-7; the match to TRBD1 covers 12 bases. Per the germline V gene, CDR1 is SNHLY and CDR2 is FYNNEI. The CDR3 loop spans 13 amino acids. Trimming took 6 bases from V and 6 from J; bases not matched to a gene: 3.

This chain joins TRBV7-6 and TRBJ1-2, with 8 positions matching TRBD1. CDR1 SGHVS and CDR2 FNYEAQ come from the germline V gene. The CDR3 spans 15 residues. The CDR3 nucleotides read TGTGCTACAGGGGGGGGCAGAGCCCTATATTATGGCTACACCTTC. Translated, it gives CATGGGRALYYGYTF.

This rearrangement joins TRBV5-1 to TRBJ2-3; 8 bases fit TRBD2. The CDR3 runs to 15 residues. CDR1 and CDR2 from the germline V gene are SGHRS and YFSETQ. V was clipped by 4 bases and J by 1 base; unmatched bases: 5. The CDR3, as DNA: TGCGCCAGCAGCGCGGGGGGCAGGGGCACAGATACGCAGTATTTT. Protein: CASSAGGRGTDTQYF.

V usage is TRBV7-9 and J usage is TRBJ2-7; D remains ambiguous. Germline V lookup: CDR1 SEHNR, CDR2 FQNEAQ (reference sequence). The CDR3 covers 12 residues. Trimming took 1 base from V and 4 from J, leaving 5 bases between them. DNA of the CDR3: TGTGCCAGCAGCTTAGAATATTACGAGCAGTACTTC. It yields the protein CASSLEYYEQYF.

This rearrangement joins TRBV10-3 to TRBJ1-2, with D unresolved. V dropped 6 bases and J dropped 7 bases, with 12 bases sitting between them. The CDR3 has 12 residues. Germline CDR1 and CDR2: ENHRY and SYGVKD. Written as DNA, the CDR3 is TGTGCCATCAGGGGGTTGGACTTTGGCTACACCTTC. Amino acids: CAIRGLDFGYTF.

Points on this clone: This same CDR3 is encoded by further DNA sequences in the sample. V usage is TRBV7-9 and J usage is TRBJ1-4; a weak D match, TRBD1 (5 bases). V lost 3 bases and J lost 4, with 9 bases in between. CDR1 SEHNR and CDR2 FQNEAQ come from the germline V gene (reference sequence). The CDR3 loop spans 14 amino acids. Here the CDR3 DNA reads TGTGCCAGCAGCTTGGGGCAGGTTAATGAAAAACTGTTTTTT. Its protein product is CASSLGQVNEKLFF.

The V gene is TRBV5-4, the J gene TRBJ2-1; the match to TRBD2 covers 10 bases. The V gene end was trimmed by 0 bases and the J gene end by 8 bases; junction bases not matched to a gene: 5. The CDR3 contains 15 residues. CDR1 is SGHNT, CDR2 YYREEE, per germline (reference sequence). In DNA, the CDR3 is TGTGCCAGCAGCTTGGGAGCGGGGGGGTCGTATGAGCAGTTCTTC. Translation gives CASSLGAGGSYEQFF.

This rearrangement joins TRBV9 to TRBJ2-1, with a weak D call TRBD2 (5 bases). Per germline, CDR1 SGDLS and CDR2 YYNGEE. The V gene lost 0 bases and the J gene lost 4 bases, with 14 bases spanning the gap. The CDR3 sequence is 16 residues long. The CDR3 bases are TGTGCCAGCAGCGTAGGAGGAAGAGGGCGGTACAATGAGCAGTTCTTC. This translates into CASSVGGRGRYNEQFF.

J is TRBJ1-1 and V is TRBV6-5, with 9 bases that match TRBD1. Trimming at V came to 7 bases and at J to 8 bases, leaving 11 bases not matched to a gene. Germline V lookup: CDR1 MNHEY, CDR2 SVGAGI. This CDR3 has 14 amino acids. The CDR3 is CASNKDRGWTEAFF. The CDR3, as DNA: TGTGCCAGCAACAAAGACAGGGGGTGGACCGAAGCTTTCTTT.

The rearrangement links TRBV28 to TRBJ2-2; D gene uncertain. The germline V and J ends were trimmed by 5 bases and 5 bases, with 12 bases remaining between them. The CDR3 loop spans 14 amino acids. The germline gives CDR1 MDHEN, CDR2 SYDVKM. The CDR3 coding sequence is TGTGCCAGCAGTACACTCAGGATTACCGGGGAGCTGTTTTTT. Translated: CASSTLRITGELFF.

V is TRBV12-3 or TRBV12-4 and J is TRBJ1-2; D might be TRBD1 (6 bases). The V gene lost 3 bases and the J gene lost 7 bases, with 9 bases spanning the gap. CDR3 length: 12 residues. CDR3 sequence: CASSLGGGGYTF. Here the CDR3 DNA reads TGTGCCAGCAGTTTGGGAGGGGGTGGCTACACCTTC.

In its sample, this clone was seen a few times. The genes are TRBV5-5 and TRBJ1-2, with D unclear. Between the trimmed V and J ends, which lost 4 bases and 5 bases, there was a span of 12 bases. Looked up from germline, CDR1 is SGHKS and CDR2 is YYEKEE (reference sequence). CDR3 size: 13 residues. CDR3 loop: CASSLNPMYGYTF. CDR3 DNA sequence: TGTGCCAGCAGCCTAAACCCAATGTATGGCTACACCTTC.

The genes are TRBV28 and TRBJ2-5; 12 nucleotides line up with TRBD2. There are 16 residues in the CDR3. The trim removed 7 bases at V and 4 bases at J, leaving 10 bases unmatched. The germline CDR1 and CDR2 sequences are MDHEN and SYDVKM. DNA of the CDR3: TGTGCCAGCACTTCCACTAGCGGGGGGTACGGAGAGACCCAGTACTTC. Translated: CASTSTSGGYGETQYF.

The rearrangement links TRBV13 to TRBJ1-1; D is ambiguous. CDR1 and CDR2 from the germline V gene are PRHDT and FYEKMQ (reference sequence). The CDR3 totals 17 residues. V was pared by 3 bases and J by 1 base, with 18 bases between. CDR3 in amino acids: CASSFFLAGRQNTEAFF. The DNA of the CDR3 is TGTGCCAGCAGCTTTTTTCTGGCGGGGAGGCAGAACACTGAAGCTTTCTTT.

The chain links TRBV18 to TRBJ2-7; 8 bases are shared with TRBD1. V lost 6 bases and J lost 1; bases outside the gene matches: 11. The CDR3 contains 16 residues. Germline V gives CDR1 KGHSH, CDR2 LQKENI. CDR3 bases: TGTGCCAGCTCCCGAGAACTACAGGGGGGATCCTACGAGCAGTACTTC. It encodes CASSRELQGGSYEQYF.

The chain has TRBV19 and TRBJ1-4; the match to TRBD1 covers 8 bases. Germline CDR1 is LNHDA and CDR2 is SQIVND (reference sequence). The V gene end was trimmed by 4 bases and the J gene end by 8 bases; junction bases not matched to a gene: 3. There are 13 residues in the CDR3. The CDR3 sequence is CASSTGGREKLFF. The CDR3 coding sequence is TGTGCCAGTAGTACAGGGGGCCGGGAAAAACTGTTTTTT.

This chain uses TRBV11-2 with TRBJ2-7; 12 nucleotides match TRBD2. The trim removed 5 bases at V and 1 base at J, leaving 12 bases unmatched. Germline CDR1 is SGHAT and CDR2 is FQNNGV. The CDR3 runs to 18 residues. The CDR3 DNA reads TGTGCCAGCAGCCCCGGGACTAGCGGGTTGTTGGTATCCTACGAGCAGTACTTC. Its translation is CASSPGTSGLLVSYEQYF. Looking up the rest from reference TRBV11-2 and TRBJ2-7 gives the full variable domain: EAGVAQSPRYKIIEKRQSVAFWCNPISGHATLYWYQQILGQGPKLLIQFQNNGVVDDSQLPKDRFSAERLKGVDSTLKIQPAKLEDSAVYLCASSPGTSGLLVSYEQYFGPGTRLTVT.

This chain uses TRBV7-9 with TRBJ1-1; D possibly corresponds to TRBD1 (5 bases). CDR3 length: 16 amino acids. Trimming took off 5 bases at V and 0 bases at J, with 16 bases between the two ends. The germline V gene has CDR1 SEHNR and CDR2 FQNEAQ (reference sequence). CDR3 sequence: CASSPSGGSMNTEAFF. The CDR3 nucleotides are TGTGCCAGCAGCCCATCGGGGGGGAGCATGAACACTGAAGCTTTCTTT. Drawing the rest from reference TRBV7-9 and TRBJ1-1, the complete variable domain is DTGVSQNPRHKITKRGQNVTFRCDPISEHNRLYWYRQTLGQGPEFLTYFQNEAQLEKSRLLSDRFSAERPKGSFSTLEIQRTEQGDSAMYLCASSPSGGSMNTEAFFGQGTRLTVV.

This clone was counted only a few times. This chain links TRBV2 with TRBJ2-6; D is uncertain. CDR1 and CDR2 (germline): SNHLY, FYNNEI. The CDR3 is 17 amino acids. Trimming cost V 7 bases and J 1 base, with 17 bases left between them. CDR3 residues: CASKRTVLLSGANVLTF. The CDR3 DNA sequence: TGTGCCAGCAAGCGAACTGTGCTACTATCTGGGGCCAACGTCCTGACTTTC.